This T cell receptor (beta chain) was identified in a study of T cells in Graves' hyperthyroidism and ophthalmopathy. About this clonotype: Its cognate antigen is unknown.

From RNA transcripts, TCR beta CDR3 regions were amplified. Primed by the HTBI set, a first-round RT-PCR was run on the TCR CDR3. TCRdb ran MiXCR on the multiplex PCR reads and lists one entry per CDR3 protein. Seen here are hundreds of thousands of distinct CDR3 sequences, more than 15% observed once, and the top ten hold roughly 3.5%. This CDR3 has 14 amino acids. CDR1 is GTSNPN, CDR2 SVGIG, per germline (reference sequence). V was shortened by 8 bases and J by 0 bases, with 13 bases between the two germline ends. Study results and caveats: A model using 13 V-J features told ophthalmopathy apart from stable hyperthyroidism.

Clinical Activity Scores of at least 3, NOSPECS grades of at least 4 and durations under 3 months characterized ophthalmopathy patients. Patients with uncontrolled infections, other autoimmune diseases, pregnancy or lactation were excluded. The sample consisted of blood. The chain employs TRBV30 and TRBJ1-4, with TRBD1 as a possible D gene (5 bases). This receptor was identified in a woman in her thirties or forties with Graves' ophthalmopathy. CDR3: CALSPTATNEKLFF. For the CDR3, the DNA is TGTGCCCTTTCACCGACAGCAACTAATGAAAAACTGTTTTTT.